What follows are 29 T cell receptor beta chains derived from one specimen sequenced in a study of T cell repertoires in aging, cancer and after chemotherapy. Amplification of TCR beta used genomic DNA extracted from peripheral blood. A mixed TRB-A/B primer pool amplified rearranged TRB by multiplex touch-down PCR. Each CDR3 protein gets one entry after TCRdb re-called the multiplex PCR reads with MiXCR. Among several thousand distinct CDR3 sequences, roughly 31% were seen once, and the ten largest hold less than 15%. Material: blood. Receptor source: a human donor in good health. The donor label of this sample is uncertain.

The chain's CDR3 is CASSSRASGGHYEQYF. In DNA, the CDR3 is TGTGCCAGCAGCTCTCGGGCTAGCGGGGGACACTACGAGCAGTACTTC. The chain couples TRBV5-4 to TRBJ2-7, with TRBD2 identical over 10 bases. The CDR3 spans 16 residues. Germline loops: CDR1 SGHNT, CDR2 YYREEE (reference sequence). With 3 bases clipped from V and 3 bases from J, the junction kept 9 bases outside the gene matches.

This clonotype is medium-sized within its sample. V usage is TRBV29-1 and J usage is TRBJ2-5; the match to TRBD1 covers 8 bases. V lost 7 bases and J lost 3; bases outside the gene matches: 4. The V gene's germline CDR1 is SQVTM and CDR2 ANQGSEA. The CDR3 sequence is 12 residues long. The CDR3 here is CSGQTGEETQYF. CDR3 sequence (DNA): TGCAGCGGTCAGACAGGGGAAGAGACCCAGTACTTC.

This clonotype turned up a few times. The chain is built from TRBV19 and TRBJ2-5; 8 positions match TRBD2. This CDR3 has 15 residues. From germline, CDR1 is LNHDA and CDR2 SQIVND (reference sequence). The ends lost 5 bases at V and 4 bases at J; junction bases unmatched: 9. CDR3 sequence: CASSEGLVRRETQYF. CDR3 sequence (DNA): TGTGCCAGTAGTGAGGGACTAGTACGAAGAGAGACCCAGTACTTC.

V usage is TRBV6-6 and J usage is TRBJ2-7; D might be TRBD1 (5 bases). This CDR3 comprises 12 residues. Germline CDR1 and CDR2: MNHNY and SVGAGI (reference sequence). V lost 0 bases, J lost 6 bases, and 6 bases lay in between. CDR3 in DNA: TGTGCCAGCAGTTACTCCCAGGGCGAGCAGTACTTC. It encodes CASSYSQGEQYF.

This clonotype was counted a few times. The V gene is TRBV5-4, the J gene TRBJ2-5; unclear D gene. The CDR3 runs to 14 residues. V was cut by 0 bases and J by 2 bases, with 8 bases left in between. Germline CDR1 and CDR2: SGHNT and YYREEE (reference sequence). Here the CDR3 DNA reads TGTGCCAGCAGCTTGGACTATACGCAAGAGACCCAGTACTTC. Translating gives CASSLDYTQETQYF.

As DNA, the CDR3 is TGTGCCACCAGCAGAGTTCTCAGTCCGGGGGCTTTCTTT. The encoded protein is CATSRVLSPGAFF. The V and J genes are TRBV15 and TRBJ1-1, with unresolved D. This CDR3 has 13 amino acids. Trimming removed 1 base at V and 11 bases at J, with 14 bases between. The germline V gene encodes CDR1 LNHNV and CDR2 YYDKDF (reference sequence).

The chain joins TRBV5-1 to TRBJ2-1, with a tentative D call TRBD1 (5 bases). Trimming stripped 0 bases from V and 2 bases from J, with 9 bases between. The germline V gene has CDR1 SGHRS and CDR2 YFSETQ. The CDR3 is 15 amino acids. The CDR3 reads CASSLADTAYNEQFF. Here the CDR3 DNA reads TGCGCCAGCAGCTTGGCGGACACCGCCTACAATGAGCAGTTCTTC. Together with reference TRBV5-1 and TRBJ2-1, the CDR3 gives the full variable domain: KAGVTQTPRYLIKTRGQQVTLSCSPISGHRSVSWYQQTPGQGLQFLFEYFSETQRNKGNFPGRFSGRQFSNSRSEMNVSTLELGDSALYLCASSLADTAYNEQFFGPGTRLTVL.

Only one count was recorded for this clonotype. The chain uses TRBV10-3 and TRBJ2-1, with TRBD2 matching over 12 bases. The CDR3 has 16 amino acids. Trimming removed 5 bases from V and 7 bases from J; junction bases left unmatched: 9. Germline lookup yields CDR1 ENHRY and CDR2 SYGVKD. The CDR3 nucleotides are TGTGCCATCAGTCCGATGACTAGCGGGGGTGTGAATGAGCAGTTCTTC. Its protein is CAISPMTSGGVNEQFF.

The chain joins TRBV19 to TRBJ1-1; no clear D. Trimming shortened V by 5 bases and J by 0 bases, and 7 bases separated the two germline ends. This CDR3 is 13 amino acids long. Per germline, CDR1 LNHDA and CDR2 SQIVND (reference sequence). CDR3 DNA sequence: TGTGCCAGTAGTCGGGTAGTGAACACTGAAGCTTTCTTT. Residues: CASSRVVNTEAFF.

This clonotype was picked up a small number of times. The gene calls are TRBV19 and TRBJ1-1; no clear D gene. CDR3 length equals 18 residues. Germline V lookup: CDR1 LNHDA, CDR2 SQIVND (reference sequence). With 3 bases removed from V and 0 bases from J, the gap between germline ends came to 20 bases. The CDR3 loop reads CASSILDRRPDLNTEAFF. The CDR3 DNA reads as TGTGCCAGTAGTATTTTGGATCGGAGGCCCGACCTGAACACTGAAGCTTTCTTT.

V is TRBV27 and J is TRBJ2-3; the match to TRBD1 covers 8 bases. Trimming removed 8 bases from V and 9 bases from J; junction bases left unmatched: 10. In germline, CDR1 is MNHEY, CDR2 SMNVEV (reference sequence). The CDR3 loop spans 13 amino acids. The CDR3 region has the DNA TGTGCCAGCCGAGGGACAGGCCTATTGACGCAGTATTTT. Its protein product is CASRGTGLLTQYF.

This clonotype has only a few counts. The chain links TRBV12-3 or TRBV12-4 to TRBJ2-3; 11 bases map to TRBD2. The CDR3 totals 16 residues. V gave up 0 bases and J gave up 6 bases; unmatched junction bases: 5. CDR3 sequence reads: CASSLATSGEGDTQYF. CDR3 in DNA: TGTGCCAGCAGTTTAGCGACTAGCGGGGAGGGGGATACGCAGTATTTT.

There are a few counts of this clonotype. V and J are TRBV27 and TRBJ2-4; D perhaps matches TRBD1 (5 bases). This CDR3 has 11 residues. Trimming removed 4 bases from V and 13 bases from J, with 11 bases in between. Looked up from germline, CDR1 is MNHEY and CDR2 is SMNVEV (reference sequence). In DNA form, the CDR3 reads TGTGCCAGCAGTTACCAGGGATCCCAGTACTTC. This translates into CASSYQGSQYF.

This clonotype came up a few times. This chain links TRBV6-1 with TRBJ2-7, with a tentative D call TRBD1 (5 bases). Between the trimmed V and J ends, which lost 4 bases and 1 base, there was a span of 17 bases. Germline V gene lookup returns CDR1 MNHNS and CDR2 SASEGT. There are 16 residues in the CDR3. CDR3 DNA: TGTGCCAGCAGTGGTTACAGGCTCTACAGGTCCTACGAGCAGTACTTC. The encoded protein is CASSGYRLYRSYEQYF.

CDR3 in amino acids: CASSSGQPIVIGELFF. Written as DNA, the CDR3 is TGTGCCAGCAGCTCGGGACAGCCGATCGTCATCGGGGAGCTGTTTTTT. V is TRBV5-6 and J is TRBJ2-2; the match to TRBD1 covers 7 bases. The V segment lost 3 bases and the J segment 7 bases; nucleotides outside the gene matches: 12. This CDR3 contains 16 residues. Per the germline V gene, CDR1 is SGHDT and CDR2 is YYEEEE. The full variable domain, completed using reference TRBV5-6 and TRBJ2-2, is DAGVTQSPTHLIKTRGQQVTLRCSPKSGHDTVSWYQQALGQGPQFIFQYYEEEERQRGNFPDRFSGHQFPNYSSELNVNALLLGDSALYLCASSSGQPIVIGELFFGEGSRLTVL.

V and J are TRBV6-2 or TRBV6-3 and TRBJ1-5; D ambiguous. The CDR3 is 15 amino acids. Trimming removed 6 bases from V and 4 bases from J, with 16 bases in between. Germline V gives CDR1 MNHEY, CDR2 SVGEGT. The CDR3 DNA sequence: TGTGCCAGCAGCCCCCGACAACACACGAATCAGCCCCAGCATTTT. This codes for CASSPRQHTNQPQHF.

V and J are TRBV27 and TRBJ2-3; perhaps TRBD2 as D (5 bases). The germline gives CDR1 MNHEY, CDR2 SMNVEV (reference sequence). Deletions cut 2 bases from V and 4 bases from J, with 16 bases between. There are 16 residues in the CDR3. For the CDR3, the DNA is TGTGCCAGCAGTTTAAGGGCTAGCCAGCTGCCAGATACGCAGTATTTT. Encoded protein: CASSLRASQLPDTQYF.

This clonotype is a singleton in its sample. DNA of the CDR3: TGCAGTGCTAGCCCGGGACAGACGGACATTCAGTACTTC. This translates into CSASPGQTDIQYF. The chain carries TRBV20-1 and TRBJ2-4; 7 bases fit TRBD1. After removal of 3 bases from V and 8 bases from J, the junction contained 7 bases not matched to a gene. The germline V gene encodes CDR1 DFQATT and CDR2 SNEGSKA (reference sequence). CDR3 size: 13 residues.

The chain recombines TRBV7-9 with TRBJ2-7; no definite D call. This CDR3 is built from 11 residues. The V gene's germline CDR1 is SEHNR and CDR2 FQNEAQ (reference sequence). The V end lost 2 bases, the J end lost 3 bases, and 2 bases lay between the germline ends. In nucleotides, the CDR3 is TGTGCCAGCAGCTTAATCTACGAGCAGTACTTC. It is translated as CASSLIYEQYF.

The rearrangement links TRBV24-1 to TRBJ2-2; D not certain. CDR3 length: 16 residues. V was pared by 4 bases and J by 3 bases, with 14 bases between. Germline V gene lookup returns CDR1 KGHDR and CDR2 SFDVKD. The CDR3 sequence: CATSEHGFRDTGELFF. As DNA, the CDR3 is TGTGCCACCAGTGAGCACGGATTTCGGGACACCGGGGAGCTGTTTTTT.

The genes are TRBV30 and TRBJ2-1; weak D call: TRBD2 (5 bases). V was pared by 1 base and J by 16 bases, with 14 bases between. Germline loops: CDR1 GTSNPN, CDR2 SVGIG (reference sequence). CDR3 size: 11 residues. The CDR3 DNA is TGTGCCTGGAGTGCCAGCGGCGCATCATTCTTC. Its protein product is CAWSASGASFF. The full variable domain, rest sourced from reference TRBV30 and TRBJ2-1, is SQTIHQWPATLVQPVGSPLSLECTVEGTSNPNLYWYRQAAGRGLQLLFYSVGIGQISSEVPQNLSASRPQDRQFILSSKKLLLSDSGFYLCAWSASGASFFGPGTRLTVL.

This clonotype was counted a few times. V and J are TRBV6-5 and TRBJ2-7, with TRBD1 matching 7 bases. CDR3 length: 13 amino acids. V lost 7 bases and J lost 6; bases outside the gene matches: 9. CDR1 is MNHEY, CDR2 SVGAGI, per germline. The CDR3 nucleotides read TGTGCCAGCAATTCAGGGGGTCGGGGCGAGCAGTACTTC. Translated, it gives CASNSGGRGEQYF.

The CDR3 loop reads CASSPTRNPLREAFF. The CDR3 coding sequence is TGTGCCAGCAGTCCTACCAGGAATCCCCTCCGTGAAGCTTTCTTT. V and J are TRBV27 and TRBJ1-1, with D uncertain. Per the germline V gene, CDR1 is MNHEY and CDR2 is SMNVEV (reference sequence). Trimming shortened V by 5 bases and J by 7 bases, and 20 bases separated the two germline ends. This CDR3 is built from 15 residues.

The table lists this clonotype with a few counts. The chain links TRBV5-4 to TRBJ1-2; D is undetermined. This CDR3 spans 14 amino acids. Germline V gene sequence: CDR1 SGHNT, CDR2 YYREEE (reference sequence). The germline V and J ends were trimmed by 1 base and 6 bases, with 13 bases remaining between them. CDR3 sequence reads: CASSLSTVHDGYTF. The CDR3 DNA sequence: TGTGCCAGCAGCTTGTCTACCGTACACGATGGCTACACCTTC.

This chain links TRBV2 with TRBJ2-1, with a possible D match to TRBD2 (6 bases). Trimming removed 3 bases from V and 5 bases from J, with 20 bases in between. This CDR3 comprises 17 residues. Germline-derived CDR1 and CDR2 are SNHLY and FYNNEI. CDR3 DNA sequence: TGTGCCAGCAGTGACCGAATCTTGTTTAGCGGCCACAATGAGCAGTTCTTC. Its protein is CASSDRILFSGHNEQFF. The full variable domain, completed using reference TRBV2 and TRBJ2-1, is EPEVTQTPSHQVTQMGQEVILRCVPISNHLYFYWYRQILGQKVEFLVSFYNNEISEKSEIFDDQFSVERPDGSNFTLKIRSTKLEDSAMYFCASSDRILFSGHNEQFFGPGTRLTVL.

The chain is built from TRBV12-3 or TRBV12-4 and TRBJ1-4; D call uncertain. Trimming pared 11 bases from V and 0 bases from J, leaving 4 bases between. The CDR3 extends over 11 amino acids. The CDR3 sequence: CAVPTNEKLFF. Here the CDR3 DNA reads TGTGCCGTTCCAACTAATGAAAAACTGTTTTTT.

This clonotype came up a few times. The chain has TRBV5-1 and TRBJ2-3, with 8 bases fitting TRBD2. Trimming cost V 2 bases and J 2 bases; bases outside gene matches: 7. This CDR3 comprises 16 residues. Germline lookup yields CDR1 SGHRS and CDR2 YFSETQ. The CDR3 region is CASSFISSGATDTQYF. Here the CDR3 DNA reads TGCGCCAGCAGCTTTATTAGTAGCGGGGCCACAGATACGCAGTATTTT.

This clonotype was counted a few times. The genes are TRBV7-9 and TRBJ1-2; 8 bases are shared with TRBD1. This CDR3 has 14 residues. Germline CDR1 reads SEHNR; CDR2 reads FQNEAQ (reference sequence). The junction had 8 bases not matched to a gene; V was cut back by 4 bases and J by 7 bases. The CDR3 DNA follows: TGTGCCAGCAGCTCGGCAAGGACAGGGAGTGGCTACACCTTC. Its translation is CASSSARTGSGYTF.

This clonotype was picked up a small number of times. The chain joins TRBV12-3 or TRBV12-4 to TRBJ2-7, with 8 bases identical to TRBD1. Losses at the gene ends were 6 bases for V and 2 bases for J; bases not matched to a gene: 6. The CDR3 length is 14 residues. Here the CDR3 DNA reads TGTGCCAGCAGACAGGGGGGCAGTACCTACGAGCAGTACTTC. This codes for CASRQGGSTYEQYF.